This T cell receptor (beta chain) was captured by sequencing in a study of early T cells in non-severe SARS-CoV-2 infection. MiXCR, run by TCRdb on the 5' RACE reads, gives a single entry per CDR3 protein. Altogether about 89,000 distinct CDR3 sequences are present, approximately 17% being singletons, with the ten largest covering around 5%. Overall study results and limits: Lookups in VDJdb leaned toward anti-spike CD8 responses and missed private and CD4 specificities.

A note on this clonotype: The target antigen is unknown.

The V and J ends lost 6 bases and 6 bases, in that order; junction bases with no gene match: 13. The length of the CDR3 is 14 residues. Germline V gene data show CDR1 as DFQATT and CDR2 as SNEGSKA (reference sequence). Source: whole blood, taken at baseline. The chain combines TRBV20-1 with TRBJ2-7; TRBD2 aligns across 8 bases. This receptor was taken from an adult who was a healthcare worker with PCR-confirmed SARS-CoV-2 infection or an uninfected control (not recorded which). Here the CDR3 reads CSAPTRAGGIEQYF. In nucleotides, the CDR3 is TGCAGTGCGCCGACCCGGGCGGGAGGAATCGAGCAGTACTTC.